The 19 T cell receptor beta chains reported below all come from one sample, sequenced in a study of T-cell reconstitution after alpha-beta-depleted transplantation in children. The TCRbeta library incorporated unique molecular identifiers. TCRdb fed the PCR reads into MiXCR, producing one record per CDR3 protein. This repertoire shows 100,000 or so distinct CDR3 sequences, about 8% found once; its top ten account for about a sixth. The sequences come from PBMCs, collected before TCRalphabeta/CD19-depleted stem cell transplant. The receptor source for this set is a boy under 10 years old with acute lymphoblastic leukemia, due to receive a stem cell transplant.

The CDR3 DNA sequence: TGCAGCTCTAGGGGGGATGGCTACACCTTC. It yields the protein CSSRGDGYTF. The J gene is TRBJ1-2, the V gene TRBV29-1, with TRBD1 as a possible D gene (6 bases). Trimming cost V 8 bases and J 6 bases, with 10 bases left between them. CDR3 length equals 10 residues. CDR1 and CDR2 from the germline V gene are SQVTM and ANQGSEA.

This clonotype appeared a few times. V and J are TRBV20-1 and TRBJ2-7; 8 nucleotides line up with TRBD2. The ends lost 1 base at V and 3 bases at J; junction bases unmatched: 8. The CDR3 length is 15 residues. Per the germline V gene, CDR1 is DFQATT and CDR2 is SNEGSKA (reference sequence). In DNA form, the CDR3 reads TGCAGTGCTAGAGCCCCAGAGCGGGGGTACTACGAGCAGTACTTC. Amino acids: CSARAPERGYYEQYF.

This clonotype was observed at least ten times. The genes are TRBV6-1 and TRBJ1-6, with D perhaps TRBD1 (5 bases). There are 15 residues in the CDR3. The V gene lost 6 bases and the J gene lost 7 bases, with 16 bases spanning the gap. From germline, CDR1 is MNHNS and CDR2 SASEGT. CDR3 DNA: TGTGCCAGCAGATGGGGAGGGGACGACAATTCACCCCTCCACTTT. Translating gives CASRWGGDDNSPLHF.

The chain recombines TRBV27 with TRBJ1-5; a possible D gene is TRBD1 (5 bases). The germline gives CDR1 MNHEY, CDR2 SMNVEV (reference sequence). The CDR3 covers 12 residues. Trimming cost V 9 bases and J 7 bases, with 13 bases left between them. CDR3: CASAQEGQPQHF. CDR3 DNA sequence: TGTGCCAGTGCACAGGAAGGACAGCCCCAGCATTTT.

This clonotype was counted ten times or more. The chain combines TRBV20-1 with TRBJ1-3; a weak D match, TRBD1 (5 bases). Trimming took off 3 bases at V and 3 bases at J, with 15 bases between the two ends. Germline CDR1 and CDR2: DFQATT and SNEGSKA (reference sequence). CDR3 size: 15 residues. The CDR3 bases are TGCAGTGCTAGTGCAGGGAGTCTGGGTGGAAACACCATATATTTT. Translating gives CSASAGSLGGNTIYF.

Many counts were recorded for this clonotype. The chain has TRBV3-1 and TRBJ2-1; 8 bases line up with TRBD2. The junction had 13 bases not matched to a gene; V was cut back by 0 bases and J by 9 bases. The CDR3 sequence is 17 residues long. Germline loops: CDR1 LGHDT, CDR2 YNNKEL (reference sequence). In DNA, the CDR3 is TGTGCCAGCAGCCAAGAAGAATGGGCGGGGGGAGGTGGTGAGCAGTTCTTC. It codes for CASSQEEWAGGGGEQFF.

This clonotype was detected a few times. The chain recombines TRBV5-6 with TRBJ1-5; D ambiguous. The V end lost 7 bases, the J end lost 2 bases, and 7 bases lay between the germline ends. Germline V CDR1 and CDR2: SGHDT, YYEEEE. This CDR3 is built from 12 residues. In nucleotides, the CDR3 is TGTGCCAGCGGCCGACGCAATCAGCCCCAGCATTTT. Protein: CASGRRNQPQHF.

This clonotype showed up just a few times. J is TRBJ2-3 and V is TRBV20-1, with TRBD2 as a possible D gene (5 bases). The CDR3 covers 14 residues. Germline assignment: CDR1 DFQATT and CDR2 SNEGSKA (reference sequence). V was cut by 5 bases and J by 1 base, with 13 bases left in between. The CDR3 loop reads CSASFGMGTDTQYF. In nucleotides, the CDR3 is TGCAGTGCTTCCTTCGGGATGGGCACAGATACGCAGTATTTT.

The rearrangement uses TRBV4-2 and TRBJ2-3, with TRBD2 matching 11 bases. The V segment lost 1 base and the J segment 3 bases; nucleotides outside the gene matches: 9. The germline V gene encodes CDR1 LGHNA and CDR2 YNFKEQ. The CDR3 is 18 amino acids. In nucleotides, the CDR3 is TGTGCCAGCAGCCAAGTAGCGGGGGGGCCTCGTAAGACAGATACGCAGTATTTT. The encoded protein is CASSQVAGGPRKTDTQYF.

This clonotype was counted between two and nine times. This sequence joins TRBV19 and TRBJ1-1; 8 nucleotides line up with TRBD1. With V trimmed by 3 bases and J by 4 bases, 7 bases remained unmatched. Germline CDR1 is LNHDA and CDR2 is SQIVND (reference sequence). This CDR3 has 15 residues. The CDR3 reads CASSIWTGMGTEAFF. DNA of the CDR3: TGTGCCAGTAGTATTTGGACAGGGATGGGCACTGAAGCTTTCTTT.

In this sample, this clonotype turned up many times. The rearrangement uses TRBV12-3 or TRBV12-4 and TRBJ2-1, with 7 bases matching TRBD1. The V gene end was trimmed by 4 bases and the J gene end by 4 bases; junction bases not matched to a gene: 4. This CDR3 is 14 amino acids long. The CDR3 DNA reads as TGTGCCAGCAGTTCCGGGGACAGTTACAATGAGCAGTTCTTC. This encodes CASSSGDSYNEQFF.

The table lists this clonotype with a count of one. One end of the junction varies from germline; a read error may be responsible. The chain combines TRBV10-3 with TRBJ1-1; 7 positions match TRBD1. The CDR3 has 13 residues. CDR1 and CDR2 (germline): ENHRY, SYGVKD. CDR3 in amino acids: CAFSLEAGGAGFF. The CDR3, as DNA: TGTGCCTTCAGTTTAGAGGCAGGGGGGGCAGGTTTCTTT.

This clonotype was observed at least ten times. J is TRBJ2-7 and V is TRBV5-1; D ambiguous. The CDR3 sequence is 13 residues long. Germline V gene sequence: CDR1 SGHRS, CDR2 YFSETQ. The V and J ends lost 4 bases and 3 bases respectively, with 11 bases between them. The CDR3 is CASSGPHNYEQYF. DNA of the CDR3: TGCGCCAGCAGCGGTCCTCACAACTACGAGCAGTACTTC.

This chain joins TRBV20-1 and TRBJ2-7; 7 bases align to TRBD1. The V gene end was trimmed by 5 bases and the J gene end by 3 bases; junction bases not matched to a gene: 10. The germline V gene has CDR1 DFQATT and CDR2 SNEGSKA (reference sequence). The CDR3 is 14 residues long. CDR3 protein: CSAAGQDSSYEQYF. CDR3 nucleotides: TGCAGTGCTGCAGGACAGGACAGCAGCTACGAGCAGTACTTC.

This clonotype was seen ten or more times. The CDR3 DNA reads as TGTGCCAGCAGCTCCGGGGGGGGCGCACATGGCTACACCTTC. This translates into CASSSGGGAHGYTF. The chain joins TRBV28 to TRBJ1-2, with D tentatively TRBD1 (6 bases). The V end lost 6 bases, the J end lost 6 bases, and 17 bases lay between the germline ends. CDR3 size: 14 residues. Germline CDR1 reads MDHEN; CDR2 reads SYDVKM.

This clonotype has a count of ten or more. The chain has TRBV15 and TRBJ2-7; D is possibly TRBD1 (8 bases). The V and J ends lost 3 bases and 3 bases respectively, with 21 bases between them. CDR1 is LNHNV, CDR2 YYDKDF, per germline (reference sequence). The CDR3 is 17 residues long. The CDR3 region is CATSRTGGGTGGYEQYF. In nucleotides, the CDR3 is TGTGCCACCAGCAGGACGGGAGGAGGGACAGGCGGCTACGAGCAGTACTTC.

This clonotype showed up just a few times. V is TRBV5-1 and J is TRBJ2-7, with 10 positions matching TRBD1. Germline V gene lookup returns CDR1 SGHRS and CDR2 YFSETQ. This CDR3 comprises 15 residues. The J segment lost 0 bases and the V segment lost 4 bases, leaving 4 bases of the junction unmatched. The CDR3 region is CASSRGTGASYEQYF. The CDR3 DNA is TGCGCCAGCAGCAGGGGGACAGGGGCCTCCTACGAGCAGTACTTC.

This clonotype was counted a few times. The V gene is TRBV6-4, the J gene TRBJ1-2; D might be TRBD1 (5 bases). Germline CDR1 and CDR2: MRHNA and SNTAGT. V was pared by 4 bases and J by 0 bases, with 15 bases between. This CDR3 has 16 residues. The CDR3 sequence is CASSAAGRGSNYGYTF. DNA of the CDR3: TGTGCCAGCAGTGCTGCAGGGCGGGGATCTAACTATGGCTACACCTTC.

This clonotype was recorded many times. The V and J genes are TRBV12-3 or TRBV12-4 and TRBJ2-1; 10 bases agree with TRBD2. Germline trimming cut 9 bases from V and 4 bases from J; bases unmatched to any gene: 3. The CDR3 is 13 residues long. The CDR3: CASRTSGYNEQFF. For the CDR3, the DNA is TGTGCCAGTAGGACTAGCGGTTACAATGAGCAGTTCTTC.